This T cell receptor beta chain was identified in a study of shared clonotypes between healthy human individuals. The wider study: The cohort had two women and three men, ages 18 to 49.

Germline CDR1 is SGHKS and CDR2 is YYEKEE (reference sequence). The V end lost 5 bases, the J end lost 3 bases, and 16 bases lay between the germline ends. The CDR3 is 15 residues long. Naive CD8 cells lacked CD45RO and underwent positive selection for CCR7, leaving out terminally differentiated effector memory CD45RA+ cells. Profiled with immunoSEQ multiplex PCR; TCRdb holds only in-frame clones, not every one. The repertoire consists of about 2.2 million clones, with about 94% occurring once and the leading ten covering around 1.7%. This TCR was recovered from a man aged 18-30 years in good health. Some clones in this sample may be carry-over from other donors' samples. The chain joins TRBV5-5 to TRBJ2-3; D ambiguous. The sequenced sample was naive CD8+ T cells from PBMCs. This CDR3 reads CASRPRPAWTDTQYF. CDR3 bases: TGTGCCAGCAGACCCCGACCAGCTTGGACAGATACGCAGTATTTT.